This TCR beta chain was sequenced in a study of CD8 T cell repertoires and HIV-1 epitope variants. As for the study in general: Each of Twenty-five Gag and Nef epitope peptides stimulated a separate culture. Separate from the cultures, 1M uncultured T cells served as baseline.

Assay used: immunoSEQ multiplex PCR; TCRdb lists only in-frame clones, some missing. Among some 4,000 clones listed, about 70% were seen once. As to this clone: Its antigen is undetermined.

The germline gives CDR1 SGHKS, CDR2 YYEKEE (reference sequence). There are 14 residues in the CDR3. V was trimmed by 4 bases and J by 0 bases, leaving 10 bases between them. This sequence joins TRBV5-5 and TRBJ2-5; D is perhaps TRBD1 (5 bases). This clonotype originated in a male donor with HIV. The sequenced sample was cultured CD8+ T cells derived from PBMCs. The CDR3 protein is CASSGSGYQETQYF. CDR3 coding DNA: TGTGCCAGCAGCGGGTCAGGGTACCAAGAGACCCAGTACTTC.